These T cell receptor beta chains were read from a single sample in a study of OX40 agonist ivuxolimab in advanced cancers. Using immunoSEQ multiplex PCR, the repertoire was profiled, and TCRdb retains in-frame clones only, with some absent. The sample has some 54,000 clones; roughly 81% are singletons. The sequences come from CD4+ or CD8+ T cells sorted from blood, collected in a trial of the OX40 agonist ivuxolimab. These receptors all stem from an adult with an advanced solid tumor such as melanoma, head and neck, liver or kidney cancer. The conserved cysteine and the conserved F or W are not part of the CDR3 here. Fields, in order: V gene, D gene, J gene, CDR3 protein. The D gene is left open where the match is weak.

>TRBV4-1|NA|TRBJ2-7
ASSPPGLLWEQY
>TRBV10-3|TRBD1|TRBJ1-2
AISLGQGPGGYT
>TRBV27|NA|TRBJ2-1
ASSLEVTPLYNEQF
>TRBV18|NA|TRBJ1-5
ASSPDSGSQPQH
>TRBV7-2|NA|TRBJ1-2
ASSLGQVSYGYT
>TRBV19|TRBD1|TRBJ2-2
ASSGVPGQGRDTGELF
>TRBV19|TRBD1|TRBJ2-1
ASSIGQGANEQF
>TRBV30|NA|NA
AWSVRGNEQY
>TRBV15|NA|TRBJ1-1
ATSWGSMNTEAF
>TRBV7-9|NA|TRBJ1-2
ASSIGTGSQGGYT
>TRBV7-6|NA|TRBJ2-3
ASSFEGGGVGRDNTQY
>TRBV15|NA|TRBJ1-3
ATSRDRSVSGNTIY
>TRBV30|TRBD1|TRBJ1-5
AWSLNGQGGPQH
>TRBV11-1|TRBD1|TRBJ2-2
ASTPRDRGNGELF
>TRBV9|NA|TRBJ2-5
ASSVGSGGNKETQY
>TRBV18|NA|TRBJ1-5
ASSPSSGGRQPQH
>TRBV2|NA|TRBJ1-5
ASSAGMGNQPQH
>TRBV4-3|NA|TRBJ2-2
ASSQEGGKTGELF
>TRBV28|TRBD1|TRBJ1-2
ASSLRGTGFIYGYT
>TRBV5-5|NA|TRBJ2-7
ASSLVGVDTYEQY
>TRBV30|NA|TRBJ2-1
AWSVRRGKDEQF
>TRBV11-3|NA|TRBJ1-1
ASSLEGHEEAF
>TRBV1|NA|TRBJ2-1
TSSQGSKLATYNEQF
>TRBV11-2|TRBD1|TRBJ1-1
ASSRSTTGLNTEAF
>TRBV9|TRBD2|TRBJ2-5
ASSVGSGGSGQETQY